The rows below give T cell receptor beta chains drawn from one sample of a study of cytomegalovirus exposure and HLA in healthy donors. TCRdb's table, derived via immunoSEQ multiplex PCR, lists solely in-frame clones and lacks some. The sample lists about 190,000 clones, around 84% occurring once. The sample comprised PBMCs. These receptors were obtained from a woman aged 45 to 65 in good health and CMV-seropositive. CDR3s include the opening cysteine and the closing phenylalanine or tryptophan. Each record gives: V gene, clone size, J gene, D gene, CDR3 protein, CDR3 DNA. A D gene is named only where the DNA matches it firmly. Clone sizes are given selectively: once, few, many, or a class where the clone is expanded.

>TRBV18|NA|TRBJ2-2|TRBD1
CASSYGQGYTGELFF
TGTGCCAGCTCGTATGGACAGGGTTACACCGGGGAGCTGTTTTTT
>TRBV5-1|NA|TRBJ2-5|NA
CASSLYSGSETQYF
TGCGCCAGCAGCTTGTATTCAGGATCAGAGACCCAGTACTTC
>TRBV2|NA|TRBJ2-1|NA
CASSEADWAQNEQFF
TGTGCCAGCAGTGAAGCGGACTGGGCGCAAAATGAGCAGTTCTTC
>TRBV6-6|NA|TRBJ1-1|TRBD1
CASSLGGRAFF
TGTGCCAGCAGTTTAGGGGGCAGAGCTTTCTTT
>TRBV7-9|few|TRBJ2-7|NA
CASSVTEGSYEQYF
TGTGCCAGCAGCGTGACAGAAGGATCCTACGAGCAGTACTTC
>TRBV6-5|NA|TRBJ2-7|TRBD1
CASSDRAATYEQYF
TGTGCCAGCAGTGACAGGGCCGCAACCTACGAGCAGTACTTC
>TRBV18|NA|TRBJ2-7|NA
CASSPRGTSYEQYF
TGTGCCAGCTCGCCTCGGGGGACTTCCTACGAGCAGTACTTC
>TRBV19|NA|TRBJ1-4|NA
CASSTNSNVNEKLFF
TGTGCCAGTAGTACAAACAGTAATGTTAATGAAAAACTGTTTTTT
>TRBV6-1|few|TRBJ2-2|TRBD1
CASSLGQGNTGELFF
TGTGCCAGCAGTTTGGGACAGGGTAACACCGGGGAGCTGTTTTTT
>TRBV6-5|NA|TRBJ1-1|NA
CASSYSRVGISEAFF
TGTGCCAGCAGTTACTCGAGGGTAGGGATCAGCGAAGCTTTCTTT
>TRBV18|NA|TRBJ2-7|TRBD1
CAADRGQTNEQYF
TGTGCGGCGGACAGGGGACAGACCAACGAGCAGTACTTC
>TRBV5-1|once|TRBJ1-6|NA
CASSLAVGSNSPLHF
TGCGCCAGCAGCTTGGCCGTAGGGAGCAATTCACCCCTCCACTTT
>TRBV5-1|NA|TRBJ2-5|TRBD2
CASSDDPSGETQYF
TGCGCCAGCAGCGACGACCCTAGCGGAGAGACCCAGTACTTC
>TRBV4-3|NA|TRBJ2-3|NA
CASSQDYSGSTDTQYF
TGCGCCAGCAGCCAAGACTATAGCGGTAGCACAGATACGCAGTATTTT
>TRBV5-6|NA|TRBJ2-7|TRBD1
CASGPAGQVYEQYF
TGTGCCAGCGGTCCGGCGGGACAGGTATACGAGCAGTACTTC
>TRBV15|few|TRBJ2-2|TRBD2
CATSRRGGTGELFF
TGTGCCACCAGCAGACGGGGGGGAACCGGGGAGCTGTTTTTT
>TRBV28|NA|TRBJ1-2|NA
CASRSTGNYGYTF
TGTGCCAGCAGATCAACAGGAAACTATGGCTACACCTTC
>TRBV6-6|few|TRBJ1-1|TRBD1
CASNQGVEAFF
TGTGCCAGCAATCAGGGGGTCGAAGCTTTCTTT
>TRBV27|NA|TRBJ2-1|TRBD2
CASISRGAGYNEQFF
TGTGCCAGCATCTCGCGGGGGGCCGGGTACAATGAGCAGTTCTTC
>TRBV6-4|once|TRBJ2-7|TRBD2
CASSERGTSYEQYF
TGTGCCAGCAGCGAGCGGGGGACTTCTTACGAGCAGTACTTC
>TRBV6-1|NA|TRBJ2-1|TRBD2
CASSERWASGPVYNEQFF
TGTGCCAGCAGTGAAAGGTGGGCTAGCGGGCCGGTATACAATGAGCAGTTCTTC
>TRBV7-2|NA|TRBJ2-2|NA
CASSLQTGELFF
TGTGCCAGCAGCCTCCAGACCGGGGAGCTGTTTTTT
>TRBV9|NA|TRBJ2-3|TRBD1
CASSLIAGGMDTQYF
TGTGCCAGCAGCTTAATCGCAGGGGGCATGGATACGCAGTATTTT
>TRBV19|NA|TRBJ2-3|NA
CASSIGHKTDTQYF
TGTGCCAGTAGTATAGGACACAAGACAGATACGCAGTATTTT
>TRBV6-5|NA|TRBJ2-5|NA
CASSPGSYQETQYF
TGTGCCAGCAGCCCGGGTTCATACCAAGAGACCCAGTACTTC
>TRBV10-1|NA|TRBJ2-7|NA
CASSDSLSYEQYF
TGCGCCAGCAGCGACAGCCTCTCCTACGAGCAGTACTTC
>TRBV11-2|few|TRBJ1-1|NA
CASTSDSPTGEAFF
TGTGCCAGCACTTCCGACAGTCCGACAGGTGAAGCTTTCTTT
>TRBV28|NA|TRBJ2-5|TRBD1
CASRQGAKTQYF
TGTGCCAGCAGACAGGGGGCAAAGACCCAGTACTTC
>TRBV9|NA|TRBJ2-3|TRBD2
CASSVASGGDTQYF
TGTGCCAGCAGCGTAGCCAGCGGGGGGGATACGCAGTATTTT
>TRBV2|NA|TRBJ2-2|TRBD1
CASTGQTNTGELFF
TGTGCCAGCACGGGACAGACGAACACCGGGGAGCTGTTTTTT
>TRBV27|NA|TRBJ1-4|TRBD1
CASSQLGQGEKLFF
TGTGCCAGCAGTCAATTAGGACAGGGCGAAAAACTGTTTTTT
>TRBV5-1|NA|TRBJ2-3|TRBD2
CASSLRGLAGGTDTQYF
TGCGCCAGCAGCTTGAGGGGACTAGCGGGGGGCACAGATACGCAGTATTTT
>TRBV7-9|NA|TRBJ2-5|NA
CASSLRADSTETQYF
TGTGCCAGCAGCTTGAGGGCGGACAGCACAGAGACCCAGTACTTC
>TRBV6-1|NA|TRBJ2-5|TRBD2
CASRPSGGSDQYF
TGTGCCAGCAGGCCCAGCGGGGGTAGTGACCAGTACTTC
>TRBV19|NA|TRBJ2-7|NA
CASSPGGGLYEQYF
TGTGCCAGTTCCCCAGGAGGGGGCCTATACGAGCAGTACTTC
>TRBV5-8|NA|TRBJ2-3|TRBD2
CASSLQLAGDTQYF
TGTGCCAGCAGCTTGCAACTAGCGGGGGATACGCAGTATTTT
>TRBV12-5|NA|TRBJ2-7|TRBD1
CASAMGDRFYEQYF
TGTGCTAGTGCCATGGGGGACAGGTTCTACGAGCAGTACTTC
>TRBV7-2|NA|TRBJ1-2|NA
CASSLAAGYTF
TGTGCCAGCAGCTTAGCGGCTGGCTACACCTTC
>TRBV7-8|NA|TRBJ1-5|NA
CASSLAVNSNQPQHF
TGTGCCAGCAGCTTAGCTGTAAATAGCAATCAGCCCCAGCATTTT
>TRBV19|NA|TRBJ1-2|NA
CASNGQRNGYTF
TGTGCCAGTAATGGGCAAAGAAATGGCTACACCTTC
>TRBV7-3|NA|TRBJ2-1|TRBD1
CASSSVPGQGPGQFF
TGTGCCAGCAGCTCAGTCCCGGGACAGGGGCCGGGGCAGTTCTTC
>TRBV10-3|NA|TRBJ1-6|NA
CAISEKGGISYNSPLHF
TGTGCCATCAGTGAAAAGGGAGGGATATCCTATAATTCACCCCTCCACTTT
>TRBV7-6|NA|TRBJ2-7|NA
CASSLPGQNEQYF
TGTGCCAGCAGCCTTCCGGGACAAAACGAGCAGTACTTC
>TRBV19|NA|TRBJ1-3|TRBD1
CASSPTGKSSGNTIYF
TGTGCCAGTAGTCCGACAGGGAAGTCGTCTGGAAACACCATATATTTT
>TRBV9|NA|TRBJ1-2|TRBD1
CASSAPGQGRSYGYTF
TGTGCCAGCAGCGCCCCGGGACAGGGGAGGTCATATGGCTACACCTTC